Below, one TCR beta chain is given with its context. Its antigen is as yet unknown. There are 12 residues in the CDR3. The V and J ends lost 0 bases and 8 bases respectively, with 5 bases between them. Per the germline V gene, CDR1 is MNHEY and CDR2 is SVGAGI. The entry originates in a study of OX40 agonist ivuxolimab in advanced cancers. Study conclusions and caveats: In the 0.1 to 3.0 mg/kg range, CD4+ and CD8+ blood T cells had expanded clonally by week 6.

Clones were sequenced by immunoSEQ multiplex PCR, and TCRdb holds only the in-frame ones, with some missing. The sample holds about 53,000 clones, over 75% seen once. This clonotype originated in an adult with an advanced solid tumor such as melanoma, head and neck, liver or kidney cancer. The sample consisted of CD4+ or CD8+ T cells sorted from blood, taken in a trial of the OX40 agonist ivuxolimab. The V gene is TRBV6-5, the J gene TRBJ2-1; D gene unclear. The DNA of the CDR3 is TGTGCCAGCAGTTACTCTGACGATGAGCAGTTCTTC. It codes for CASSYSDDEQFF.